The clone carrying this T cell receptor beta chain was counted only a few times. What it binds is unknown. These data belong to a study of blood T cells in healthy people across ages. Through a sample-barcoded 5' primer and a J-beta primer mix, a second PCR was run for roughly 6 to 12 cycles. TCRdb analysed the 5' RACE reads with MiXCR anew, one entry per CDR3 protein. The table records over 450,000 distinct CDR3 sequences, nearly 25% of them present only once. Whole-study findings and limits: Across the age range, TCR beta diversity per million T cells fell in a roughly linear way.

V was clipped by 5 bases and J by 3 bases, with 21 bases between them. The CDR3 is 17 residues long. Germline V gene sequence: CDR1 SGHTA, CDR2 FQGTGA. The same data also contributed to another study, on T cells of mothers and their children.

The chain has TRBV7-3 and TRBJ2-3; a weak D match, TRBD1 (7 bases). This clonotype was obtained from a boy younger than 18 in good health. The sample was blood. The CDR3 DNA is TGTGCCAGCAGCCCCCGTAACGCGGGACAGAGTACAGATACGCAGTATTTT. Protein product: CASSPRNAGQSTDTQYF.